This TCR delta chain was identified during a study of gamma-delta T cells after stem cell transplantation. In its sample, this clone is medium-sized (0.01 to 0.1%). J gave up 9 bases and V 3 bases, and 9 bases lay outside the gene matches. Looked up from germline, CDR1 is GEAIGNYY and CDR2 is EKD. The CDR3 totals 14 residues. TCRdb re-called clones from the RT-PCR reads via CATT. The sample holds 1,500 to 2,000 delta-chain clones, 30% to 35% seen once. The V call is TRDV2, the J call TRDJ1; 10 nucleotides align to TRDD3. The TCR sequence derives from a human donor. It is not recorded whose cells these are; they may come from a transplant donor. The sequenced material came from gamma-delta T cells. The CDR3 nucleotides are TGTGCCTGTGACCCGGTAAGGGGGGATACGCAACTCATCTTT. It codes for CACDPVRGDTQLIF.